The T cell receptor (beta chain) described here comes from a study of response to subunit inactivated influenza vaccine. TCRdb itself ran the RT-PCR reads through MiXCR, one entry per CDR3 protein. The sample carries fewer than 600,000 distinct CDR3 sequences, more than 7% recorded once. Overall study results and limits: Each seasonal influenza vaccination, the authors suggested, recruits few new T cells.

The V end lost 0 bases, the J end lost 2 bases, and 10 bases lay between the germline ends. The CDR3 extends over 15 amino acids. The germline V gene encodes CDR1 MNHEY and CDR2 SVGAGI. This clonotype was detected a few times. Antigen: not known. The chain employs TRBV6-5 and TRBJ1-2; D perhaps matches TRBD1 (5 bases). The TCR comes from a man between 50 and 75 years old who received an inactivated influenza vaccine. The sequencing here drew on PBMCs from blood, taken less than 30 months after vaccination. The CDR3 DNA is TGTGCCAGCAGTTACTCGGGACCTTTCAACTATGGCTACACCTTC. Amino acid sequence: CASSYSGPFNYGYTF.